This T cell receptor beta chain was captured in a study of cytotoxic CD8 clonotypes in ibrutinib-treated CLL. Study outcomes and limitations: Contraction or stability on treatment characterized the public clonotypes, which were uncommon.

Repertoires were generated with immunoSEQ multiplex PCR, while TCRdb's copy carries only in-frame clones and drops some. The sample holds about 180,000 clones, 84% seen once. Concerning this clone: Antigen specificity is unknown.

Sequences were derived from PBMCs, sampled after 24 months of ibrutinib treatment. This clonotype was obtained from a human donor with chronic lymphocytic leukemia.

The CDR3 here is CASSVGAGTNTGELFF. CDR3 in DNA: TGTGCCAGCAGCGTAGGCGCAGGGACGAACACCGGGGAGCTGTTTTTT. V usage is TRBV9 and J usage is TRBJ2-2; a possible D gene is TRBD1 (5 bases). The CDR3 runs 16 residues. CDR1 is SGDLS, CDR2 YYNGEE, per germline. V was cut by 0 bases and J by 0 bases, with 9 bases left in between.